This T cell receptor (beta chain) was retrieved from a study of CD8+ T cells in alopecia areata (dated by TCRdb to the late 2010s). In the study overall: The treated patients, all with moderate-to-severe alopecia areata, were enrolled in an open-label pilot trial of oral tofacitinib given at 5 to 10 mg twice daily. Patients stayed on tofacitinib for 6 to 18 months and then had 6 months of follow-up off drug so that delayed response and recurrence could be assessed. To study T cell clonal expansion in alopecia areata, the researchers applied high-throughput TCRbeta sequencing to both the C3H/HeJ mouse model and human patients. Human TCRbeta sequencing covered scalp tissue and sorted CD4+ and CD8+ peripheral blood T cells from patchy and totalis/universalis alopecia areata patients and healthy controls. Amplification of TCRbeta CDR3 regions was done by immunoSEQ multiplex PCR using 35 Vbeta forward primers and 13 Jbeta reverse primers. The RNA source kit depended on sample type: the PAXgene miRNA kit for fixed scalp, the miRNeasy kit for PBMCs, and the RNeasy kit for mouse skin. Scalp clonality was compared among normal scalp (n=4), patchy alopecia areata scalp (n=8), and alopecia totalis/universalis scalp (n=8). Biopsies were taken from tofacitinib-treated patients at baseline and again at 4 and 24 weeks into treatment, and several of those patients also had a later scalp biopsy. Broad study findings and their caveats: Resident alphabeta T cells in normal human skin are also sequenced, complicating scalp TCR repertoire analysis, unlike mouse skin dominated by gammadelta T cells. Shared TCR sequences between patients were less evident than in mice, which may be partly attributable to HLA diversity in the patient population. Higher clonality and more expanded CD8+ clones were observed in lesional scalp than in normal scalp, particularly in alopecia totalis/universalis, a finding suggestive of antigenic drive.

For this clone: Its antigen is unknown. Base qualities are missing; no much larger clone stands one base away.

V trim: 5 bases; J trim: 5 bases; unmatched bases: 11. Including the terminal cysteine and phenylalanine, the CDR3 comprises 15 residues. This entry keeps only the CDR3 DNA: 45 bases, framed from base 1. CDR1 SGHAT and CDR2 FQNNGV were looked up in the germline V gene. Lesional scalp punch biopsies and peripheral blood were collected from alopecia areata patients. Human scalp biopsies were fixed immediately in PAXgene tissue containers. The library was obtained by the immunoSEQ multiplex PCR assay. RNA was extracted from all samples and reverse transcribed into cDNA, which served as template for TCR sequencing. First-strand cDNA was synthesized with SuperScript III using a 2:1 mix of oligo-dT and random hexamers. A synthetic immune receptor repertoire was used to assess amplification bias, and residual bias was removed computationally. The paper's data handling went like this. Raw reads were preprocessed for error removal, and CDR3 was defined according to IMGT conventions as running from the conserved cysteine to phenylalanine. Clonality was calculated as 1 minus Shannon entropy normalized by log2 of the number of productive unique TCRs. CD4 or CD8 identity of scalp clones was inferred by cross-referencing scalp TCRbeta sequences with sorted blood CD4 and CD8 repertoires. Not all clones reach the TCRdb copy of this immuneACCESS table, which keeps in-frame sequences only. Checked studies attribute under half of the gap to unresolved V genes and leave the rest unexplained. The DNA was the basis for D and trimming; V, J and clone size are from that table. Present in this sample are some 12,000 clones, more than 45% of which were seen just once. 11% to 15% of the sample is taken by the ten largest.

The TCR was taken from a human donor with alopecia areata. The V and J segments used are TRBV11-2 and TRBJ2-7; 8 middle bases align to TRBD2. The sample consisted of skin. The CDR3 in this case is CASSPGLASFHEQYF. The DNA sequence reads TGTGCCAGCAGCCCAGGACTAGCTAGTTTCCACGAGCAGTACTTC.